The following is a T cell receptor (beta chain) sequence with its context. This sample was included in a study of blood T cell repertoires in COVID-19. TCRdb's copy holds only in-frame clones and misses some; the assay was immunoSEQ multiplex PCR. The repertoire holds 200,000 or so clones, with around 90% as singletons. The germline gives CDR1 SGHTA, CDR2 FQGNSA. The CDR3 sequence is 15 residues long. Trimming removed 1 base from V and 3 bases from J, with 12 bases in between. Study members were between roughly 18 and 89 years old and lived in approximately 25 US regions. Each participant's cohort was designated according to participant-reported clinical history.

The sequenced sample was PBMCs or T cells enriched from blood (not recorded which). The source of this sequence is a woman in her thirties who had recovered from COVID-19. This chain links TRBV7-2 with TRBJ2-5; a weak D match, TRBD2 (6 bases). In nucleotides, the CDR3 is TGTGCCAGCAGCTTAGTGATCGGGGGAGAAGAGACCCAGTACTTC. Amino acid sequence: CASSLVIGGEETQYF.